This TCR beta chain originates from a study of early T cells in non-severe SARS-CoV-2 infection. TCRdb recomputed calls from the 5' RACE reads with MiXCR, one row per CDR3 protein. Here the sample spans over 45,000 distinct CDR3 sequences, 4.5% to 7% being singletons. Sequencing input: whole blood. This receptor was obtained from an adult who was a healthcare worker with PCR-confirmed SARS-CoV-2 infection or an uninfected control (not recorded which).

CDR3 DNA: TGTGCCAGCAGCTACAGAGTCTATGGCTACACCTTC. As protein: CASSYRVYGYTF. The rearrangement joins TRBV11-2 to TRBJ1-2; unclear D gene. The germline gives CDR1 SGHAT, CDR2 FQNNGV. The ends were cut back, 4 bases at V and 4 bases at J, with 7 bases in the middle. The CDR3 consists of 12 residues.